There are many counts of the clone carrying this TCR beta chain. As yet, its antigen is unknown. The source of the sample is a study of tumor-infiltrating lymphocytes in primary liver carcinoma. Total RNA and DNA came together from 20-30 mg of bulk tissue without cell sorting. A primer matching the constant region was used to make TCR beta cDNA from approximately 500 ng of total RNA. Three rounds of nested multiplex PCR with slightly modified ARM-PCR produced TCR beta libraries. Two initial PCR rounds of around 9 cycles each paired TRBV1-TRBV30 forward primers with a C-beta reverse primer. MiXCR, run by TCRdb on the multiplex PCR reads, gives a single entry per CDR3 protein. The profile shows about 78,000 distinct CDR3 sequences, about 70% of them singletons. The germline CDR1 and CDR2 sequences are MNHNS and SASEGT. There are 17 residues in the CDR3. The V end lost 2 bases, the J end lost 4 bases, and 18 bases lay between the germline ends.

Study-level results: Reduced overlap was seen in tumor-adjacent and tumor-blood pairs versus tumor region pairs.

The chain couples TRBV6-1 to TRBJ1-5, with D unclear. The clonotype was recovered from a man aged 40-50 years with primary liver carcinoma and hepatitis B virus infection. The sample was liver tumor tissue from sampling region 4. The subset denotes: tumor region T4, right-lateral pole. The CDR3 sequence: CASSEPNKGRGNQPQHF. In nucleotides, the CDR3 is TGTGCCAGCAGTGAACCCAACAAGGGCCGTGGGAATCAGCCCCAGCATTTT.